The present TCR beta chain was sequenced within a study of cytomegalovirus exposure and HLA in healthy donors. 13 Jbeta primers and 60 Vbeta primers were used for the PCR. Original methodology: A later analysis counted some 87 million unique TCR beta chains, some 11 million shared. Sequencing was performed with immunoSEQ multiplex PCR; in TCRdb, only in-frame clones are kept and a portion is missing. For V, J and clone size, that table is used; D and trimming come from the DNA. The repertoire holds more than 70,000 clones, with more than 60% as singletons. General study results and limits: When presence/absence was analysed, sequencing depth was taken to be roughly uniform across donors. Accurate HLA-A and HLA-B prediction from TCR beta sequences was reported for most subjects. The classifier reportedly diagnosed cytomegalovirus status with high sensitivity and specificity.

Per germline, CDR1 SGHNT and CDR2 YYREEE (reference sequence). This CDR3 spans 13 amino acids. V was clipped by 3 bases and J by 2 bases, with 8 bases between them. Notes on this clone: Its specificity is unknown.

The V gene is TRBV5-4, the J gene TRBJ1-2; no reliable D call. The source is a boy between 5 and 17 years old in good health and CMV-seronegative. The specimen sequenced was PBMCs. The DNA for the CDR3 is TGTGCCAGCAGCTCCACACTAAACTATGGCTACACCTTC. Residues: CASSSTLNYGYTF.